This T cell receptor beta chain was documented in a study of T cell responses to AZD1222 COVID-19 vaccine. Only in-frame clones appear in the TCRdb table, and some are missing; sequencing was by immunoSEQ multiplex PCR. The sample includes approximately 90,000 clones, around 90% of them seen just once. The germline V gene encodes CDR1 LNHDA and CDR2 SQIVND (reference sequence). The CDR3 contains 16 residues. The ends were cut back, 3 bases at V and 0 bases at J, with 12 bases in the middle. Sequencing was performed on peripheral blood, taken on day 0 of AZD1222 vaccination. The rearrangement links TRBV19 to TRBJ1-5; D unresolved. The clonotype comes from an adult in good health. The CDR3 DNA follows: TGTGCCAGTAGTATGGGTCGGACTTATAGCAATCAGCCCCAGCATTTT. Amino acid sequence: CASSMGRTYSNQPQHF.